This T cell receptor beta chain originates from a study of OX40 agonist ivuxolimab in advanced cancers. Study-wide background: Subjects had a mean age of about 65 years, with a range of 23 to 79; more than 75% were male.

Concerning this clone itself: Its antigen is undetermined.

The CDR3 spans 14 residues. V lost 7 bases, J lost 7 bases, and 11 bases stayed unmatched. From germline, CDR1 is MNHNS and CDR2 SASEGT. Findings and limits, study-wide: At doses 0.1 to 3.0 mg/kg, CD4+ and CD8+ clones expanded. Expansion of clones was among the lowest in partial responders at 0.1-3.0 mg/kg.

Sequencing used immunoSEQ multiplex PCR; TCRdb keeps in-frame clones, though not all of them. Altogether some 100,000 clones are present, around 90% being singletons, with the ten largest covering under 0.8%. At cycle 4 day 1, cycle 7 day 1, and baseline, blood was sampled. V usage is TRBV6-1 and J usage is TRBJ1-2, with TRBD1 matching 8 bases. The sequencing here drew on CD4+ or CD8+ T cells sorted from blood, taken in a trial of the OX40 agonist ivuxolimab. The clonotype was recovered from an adult with an advanced solid tumor such as melanoma, head and neck, liver or kidney cancer. The CDR3 DNA reads as TGTGCCAGCAACTTACCTCAGGGGGCGGCTGGCTACACCTTC. Translation: CASNLPQGAAGYTF.